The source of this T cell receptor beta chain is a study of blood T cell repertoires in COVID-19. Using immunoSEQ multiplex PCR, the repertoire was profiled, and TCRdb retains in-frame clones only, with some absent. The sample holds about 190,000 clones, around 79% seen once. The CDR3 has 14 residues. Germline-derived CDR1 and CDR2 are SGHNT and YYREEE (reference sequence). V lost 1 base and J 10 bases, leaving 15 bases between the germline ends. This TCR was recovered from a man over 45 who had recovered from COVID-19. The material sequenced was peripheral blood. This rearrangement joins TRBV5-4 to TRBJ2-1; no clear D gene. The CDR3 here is CASSLSEVGSEQFF. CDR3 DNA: TGTGCCAGCAGCTTGAGTGAGGTGGGTTCCGAGCAGTTCTTC.